One and the same sample provided the 13 T cell receptor beta chains below, sequenced in a study of CD8 T cells in Susac syndrome. Random hexamers primed reverse transcription of 0.5 to 1 ug RNA. Using its own MiXCR run on the immunoSEQ multiplex PCR reads, TCRdb lists one record per CDR3 protein. The sample lists 160,000 or so distinct CDR3 sequences, about 94% occurring once. Sequenced: CD4+ T cells from PBMCs. The receptors derive from a human donor in good health.

The rearrangement joins TRBV6-1 to TRBJ2-5, with 9 bases that match TRBD2. The length of the CDR3 is 14 residues. Unmatched junction bases numbered 5, after V lost 5 bases and J lost 4 bases. CDR1 is MNHNS and CDR2 is SASEGT in the germline V gene. The CDR3: CASSLGLASETQYF. The CDR3 region has the DNA TGTGCCAGCAGTTTGGGACTAGCTTCAGAGACCCAGTACTTC.

The rearrangement uses TRBV5-1 and TRBJ1-1; maybe TRBD1 (5 bases). Germline V gene sequence: CDR1 SGHRS, CDR2 YFSETQ. The CDR3 covers 14 residues. The ends were cut back, 6 bases at V and 7 bases at J, with 19 bases in the middle. The CDR3 protein is CASKEAPGGSEAFF. The CDR3 bases are TGCGCCAGCAAAGAGGCGCCCGGGGGAAGTGAAGCTTTCTTT.

The chain combines TRBV11-3 with TRBJ2-1; D is tentatively TRBD1 or TRBD2 (5 bases each). This CDR3 is 12 amino acids long. Trimming took off 5 bases at V and 10 bases at J, with 12 bases between the two ends. The germline gives CDR1 SGHNT, CDR2 YENEEA. CDR3 residues: CASSPGTAEQFF. CDR3 DNA sequence: TGTGCCAGCAGCCCGGGGACCGCGGAGCAGTTCTTC.

The rearrangement uses TRBV29-1 and TRBJ2-5, with TRBD2 matching 9 bases. Germline V gene lookup returns CDR1 SQVTM and CDR2 ANQGSEA. Losses at the gene ends were 7 bases for V and 7 bases for J; bases not matched to a gene: 16. CDR3 size: 15 residues. CDR3: CSGDGAGGPLGTQYF. The CDR3 bases are TGCAGCGGTGACGGGGCGGGGGGGCCTCTTGGGACCCAGTACTTC.

The chain combines TRBV20-1 with TRBJ1-2, with TRBD1 as a possible D gene (6 bases). Trimming pared 0 bases from V and 6 bases from J, leaving 11 bases between. Germline V lookup: CDR1 DFQATT, CDR2 SNEGSKA (reference sequence). This CDR3 comprises 13 residues. CDR3 sequence: CSARDYREDGYTF. The CDR3 DNA reads TGCAGTGCTAGAGACTACAGGGAGGATGGCTACACCTTC.

V gene TRBV20-1 combines with J gene TRBJ1-2; D is perhaps TRBD1 (5 bases). The CDR3 has 14 residues. Germline-derived CDR1 and CDR2 are DFQATT and SNEGSKA (reference sequence). Trimming pared 3 bases from V and 0 bases from J, leaving 11 bases between. CDR3 in amino acids: CSASEGSSNYGYTF. CDR3 nucleotides: TGCAGTGCTAGCGAGGGGTCCTCTAACTATGGCTACACCTTC.

The chain couples TRBV20-1 to TRBJ1-5; TRBD1 matches 7 bases. There are 16 residues in the CDR3. Germline CDR1 reads DFQATT; CDR2 reads SNEGSKA (reference sequence). The V and J ends lost 3 bases and 0 bases, in that order; junction bases with no gene match: 8. Written as DNA, the CDR3 is TGCAGTGCTAGTGAAGCCGGGACAGCTAGCAATCAGCCCCAGCATTTT. This codes for CSASEAGTASNQPQHF.

The V gene is TRBV6-5, the J gene TRBJ2-1; 10 nucleotides align to TRBD2. The CDR3 runs 15 residues. Per germline, CDR1 MNHEY and CDR2 SVGAGI. J gave up 2 bases and V 6 bases, and 4 bases lay outside the gene matches. CDR3 region: CASSPLAGPYNEQFF. For the CDR3, the DNA is TGTGCCAGCAGCCCACTAGCGGGGCCCTACAATGAGCAGTTCTTC.

The chain is built from TRBV20-1 and TRBJ1-5; 11 nucleotides line up with TRBD1. The CDR3 is made up of 13 amino acids. The germline V gene has CDR1 DFQATT and CDR2 SNEGSKA (reference sequence). The trim removed 7 bases at V and 6 bases at J, leaving 5 bases unmatched. The DNA of the CDR3 is TGCAGTGGAACGGACAGGGGGCTTCAGCCCCAGCATTTT. It is translated as CSGTDRGLQPQHF.

CDR3 residues: CATSGVEAGNTIYF. The CDR3 DNA reads TGTGCCACTTCAGGGGTGGAGGCTGGAAACACCATATATTTT. This rearrangement joins TRBV6-5 to TRBJ1-3; D possibly corresponds to TRBD1 (6 bases). The CDR3 spans 14 residues. Per the germline V gene, CDR1 is MNHEY and CDR2 is SVGAGI. Trimming cost V 10 bases and J 2 bases, with 15 bases left between them.

As DNA, the CDR3 is TGTGCCAGCAGCCTTCTAGCGGGGGGCGGCCCAGATACGCAGTATTTT. Translated, it gives CASSLLAGGGPDTQYF. This chain links TRBV7-3 with TRBJ2-3; 11 bases agree with TRBD2. Germline assignment: CDR1 SGHTA and CDR2 FQGTGA. CDR3 length: 16 residues. With V trimmed by 5 bases and J by 4 bases, 8 bases remained unmatched.

The chain uses TRBV7-9 and TRBJ2-6; D unresolved. Germline V gene sequence: CDR1 SEHNR, CDR2 FQNEAQ (reference sequence). The ends were cut back, 6 bases at V and 2 bases at J, with 5 bases in the middle. This CDR3 is 13 amino acids long. The CDR3 DNA reads as TGTGCCAGCAGGTCCACTGGGGCCAACGTCCTGACTTTC. Its protein is CASRSTGANVLTF. Drawing the rest from reference TRBV7-9 and TRBJ2-6, the complete variable domain is DTGVSQNPRHKITKRGQNVTFRCDPISEHNRLYWYRQTLGQGPEFLTYFQNEAQLEKSRLLSDRFSAERPKGSFSTLEIQRTEQGDSAMYLCASRSTGANVLTFGAGSRLTVL.

The chain employs TRBV20-1 and TRBJ2-2; 10 positions agree with TRBD1. CDR1 and CDR2 from the germline V gene are DFQATT and SNEGSKA (reference sequence). This CDR3 is 13 amino acids long. Losses at the gene ends were 5 bases for V and 5 bases for J; bases not matched to a gene: 2. The CDR3 is CSAGQGGTGELFF. Here the CDR3 DNA reads TGCAGTGCTGGACAGGGGGGGACCGGGGAGCTGTTTTTT.